This is a list of T cell receptor beta chains from one sample in a study of T cell responses to AZD1222 COVID-19 vaccine. The data were produced by immunoSEQ multiplex PCR, yet TCRdb's version contains in-frame clones alone and is incomplete. In the table there are about 99,000 clones, 87% of which are singletons. Sequenced here: peripheral blood, sampled on day 0 of AZD1222 vaccination. The origin of the receptors is an adult in good health. Both conserved end residues are part of each CDR3. D genes are given only for firm matches. Clone size, where shown, is once, few, many, or a class for clones that have expanded.

>TRBV5-1|.|TRBJ2-1|.
CASSLESEQFF
>TRBV2|.|TRBJ1-4|.
CASTRTEGEKLFF
>TRBV9|TRBD1|TRBJ1-1|.
CASSAGQGAEAFF
>TRBV4-2|TRBD2|TRBJ2-1|.
CASSKNLAGVYNEQFF
>TRBV12-3/TRBV12-4|.|TRBJ2-7|.
CASSLSGFGEQYF
>TRBV2|TRBD1|TRBJ1-1|.
CASRDRVTNTEAFF
>TRBV5-5|.|TRBJ1-2|.
CASSLFDQRGYTF
>TRBV28|.|TRBJ2-1|once
CASTQNNEQFF
>TRBV5-6|TRBD1|TRBJ1-1|.
CASSFRGTGNTEAFF
>TRBV14|.|TRBJ1-2|.
CASSHRFRGGPEDGYTF
>TRBV19|.|TRBJ2-1|.
CATQMDRSSYNEQFF
>TRBV5-1|TRBD2|TRBJ2-1|.
CASSLIPSGGARYNEQFF
>TRBV25-1|.|TRBJ2-5|.
CASNGGETQYF
>TRBV19|.|TRBJ1-2|.
CASMGTAIYGYTF
>TRBV6-5|TRBD1|TRBJ1-2|.
CASFGTGNNYGYTF
>TRBV5-4|TRBD2|TRBJ2-1|.
CASSLVWPAGNEQFF
>TRBV5-5|.|TRBJ2-3|.
CASTLGLTYTDTQYF
>TRBV6-6|TRBD2|TRBJ2-2|.
CASSYTSAGTGELFF
>TRBV6-5|.|TRBJ1-2|once
CASSYSRGPHYGYTF
>TRBV4-3|TRBD2|TRBJ2-3|.
CASSQGLAGAGDTQYF
>TRBV6-5|.|TRBJ2-3|.
CASSSTGDTQYF
>TRBV13|TRBD2|TRBJ2-5|.
CASSSPFSGGGQETQYF
>TRBV30|.|TRBJ1-2|.
CAQTADGYTF
>TRBV5-1|.|TRBJ2-3|.
CASSLVGSFTDTQYF
>TRBV3-1/TRBV3-2|TRBD1|TRBJ2-3|.
CASSLGGAGTDTQYF
>TRBV7-9|.|TRBJ1-2|.
CASSSTLTEDYTF
>TRBV3-1/TRBV3-2|TRBD1|TRBJ1-2|.
CASSQEWLRRGGNYGYTF
>TRBV7-9|.|TRBJ2-1|.
CASSEDSVSRNEQFF
>TRBV6-2/TRBV6-3|.|TRBJ1-1|.
CASSKPSRNTEAFF
>TRBV18|.|TRBJ2-6|.
CASSPRRDSFSGANVLTF
>TRBV2|.|TRBJ1-1|.
CASRENLRDRAFF
>TRBV5-4|.|TRBJ2-6|.
CASSPDGRGRSGANVLTF
>TRBV21-1|.|TRBJ2-5|.
CASSKEIPAVQETQYF
>TRBV6-5|.|TRBJ1-4|.
CASTTPGRRNEKLFF
>TRBV3-1/TRBV3-2|.|TRBJ2-1|once
CASSDYRGDGYNEQFF
>TRBV10-3|TRBD1|TRBJ2-2|.
CATPGQGDTGELFF
>TRBV2|.|TRBJ2-5|.
CASRGKGRQQIKQETQYF
>TRBV4-2|TRBD1|TRBJ1-2|.
CASSQVETGVEDGYTF
>TRBV11-3|.|TRBJ2-2|.
CASSLVLTGELFF
>TRBV5-1|.|TRBJ1-1|.
CASSLKANTEAFF
>TRBV6-6|.|TRBJ2-7|.
CASSYGPAYEQYF
>TRBV7-8|TRBD2|TRBJ2-3|few
CASSGPWTSEADTQYF
>TRBV13|.|TRBJ2-5|.
CASSLPGEVETQYF
>TRBV7-2|.|TRBJ2-2|.
CASSLARSAGELFF
>TRBV11-3|.|TRBJ2-3|few
CASSAGTASTDTQYF
>TRBV7-3|.|TRBJ2-5|.
CASSLTGGGETQYF